The rows below give T cell receptor beta chains drawn from one sample of a study of cytomegalovirus exposure and HLA in healthy donors. TCRdb's copy holds only in-frame clones and misses some; the assay was immunoSEQ multiplex PCR. Among about 100,000 clones, roughly four fifths were seen once, and the ten largest hold 2% to 3%. What was sequenced was PBMCs. These receptors originate from a man aged 18-30 years in good health and CMV-seronegative. CDR3s include the opening cysteine and the closing phenylalanine or tryptophan. The D gene is left open where the match is weak. Expanded clones are given a class, and other clones once, few, many or no size at all.

CDR3 protein,CDR3 DNA,V gene,clone size,D gene,J gene,CDR3 length
CASSIRLALNTGELFF,TGTGCCAGTAGTATCCGACTAGCGCTGAACACCGGGGAGCTGTTTTTT,TRBV19,NA,TRBD2,TRBJ2-2,16
CASSGGDRSYGYTF,TGTGCCAGCAGCGGGGGGGACAGGAGCTATGGCTACACCTTC,TRBV7-9,NA,TRBD1,TRBJ1-2,14
CASSLDSRSYNEQFF,TGTGCCAGCAGTCTAGACAGCCGCTCCTACAATGAGCAGTTCTTC,TRBV27,NA,NA,TRBJ2-1,15
CASSPGTGPYNEQFF,TGCGCCAGCAGCCCAGGGACAGGGCCCTACAATGAGCAGTTCTTC,TRBV4-3,NA,TRBD1,TRBJ2-1,15
CASSTPDRGNYEQYF,TGTGCCAGCTCAACGCCGGACAGGGGAAACTACGAGCAGTACTTC,TRBV18,NA,TRBD1,TRBJ2-7,15
CASSPLGTTNEKLFF,TGTGCCAGCTCACCACTCGGGACAACTAATGAAAAACTGTTTTTT,TRBV18,NA,NA,TRBJ1-4,15
CASSTRSSTDTQYF,TGTGCCAGCTCAACGCGATCTAGCACAGATACGCAGTATTTT,TRBV18,NA,NA,TRBJ2-3,14
CASRGDRLPYEQYF,TGTGCCAGCAGAGGGGACAGACTACCTTACGAGCAGTACTTC,TRBV7-9,NA,TRBD1,TRBJ2-7,14
CASSRGAIETQYF,TGTGCCAGCAGTCGGGGGGCCATAGAGACCCAGTACTTC,TRBV7-2,NA,NA,TRBJ2-5,13
CASSEGGGAETQYF,TGTGCCAGCAGTGAAGGGGGCGGGGCAGAGACCCAGTACTTC,TRBV6-1,NA,NA,TRBJ2-5,14
CASSRGPGEQYF,TGCGCCAGCAGCCGGGGTCCGGGGGAGCAGTACTTC,TRBV4-3,few,NA,TRBJ2-7,12
CASSHPPGQYQETQYF,TGTGCCAGCAGCCACCCGCCGGGACAGTACCAAGAGACCCAGTACTTC,TRBV7-9,NA,TRBD1,TRBJ2-5,16
CASSYSRSGNYGYTF,TGTGCCAGCAGTTACTCCAGGAGCGGCAACTATGGCTACACCTTC,TRBV6-5,NA,NA,TRBJ1-2,15
CASTSGGGTGELFF,TGTGCCAGTACCTCGGGCGGGGGCACCGGGGAGCTGTTTTTT,TRBV19,NA,TRBD2,TRBJ2-2,14
CASSLPDRGDEQFF,TGTGCCAGCAGCTTACCCGACAGGGGCGATGAGCAGTTCTTC,TRBV7-9,once,TRBD1,TRBJ2-1,14
CASSISGGRDNEQFF,TGTGCCAGCAGCATCAGCGGGGGGAGAGACAATGAGCAGTTCTTC,TRBV5-6,NA,TRBD2,TRBJ2-1,15
CASRGQGNQPQHF,TGTGCCAGCAGGGGACAGGGAAATCAGCCCCAGCATTTT,TRBV2,NA,TRBD1,TRBJ1-5,13
CASSFRRVGAGRDERGGKPLF,TGTGCCAGCAGTTTTCGCCGCGTGGGAGCAGGGCGGGACGAGCGGGGGGGGAAGCCGCTCTTC,TRBV27,NA,TRBD2,TRBJ2-1,21
CASSLRSAEAFF,TGTGCCAGCAGCTTGAGGAGCGCTGAAGCTTTCTTT,TRBV7-9,NA,NA,TRBJ1-1,12
CASSGQGAGNQDTQYF,TGTGCCAGCAGCGGGCAGGGGGCGGGAAACCAAGACACCCAGTACTTC,TRBV9,NA,TRBD1,TRBJ2-5,16
CASSIPGGETQYF,TGTGCCAGTAGTATTCCAGGGGGAGAGACCCAGTACTTC,TRBV19,NA,TRBD1,TRBJ2-5,13
CASRAPRSTQYF,TGTGCCAGCAGAGCTCCACGGAGTACGCAGTATTTT,TRBV2,NA,NA,TRBJ2-3,12
CASSIRQEPNYGYTF,TGTGCCAGTAGTATAAGGCAGGAACCTAACTATGGCTACACCTTC,TRBV19,NA,NA,TRBJ1-2,15
CASSDRDSYGYTF,TGTGCCAGCAGTGATCGGGACAGCTATGGCTACACCTTC,TRBV27,NA,TRBD1,TRBJ1-2,13
CASSLRGRVGSPLHF,TGTGCCAGCAGCTTAAGGGGCAGGGTGGGGTCACCCCTCCACTTT,TRBV7-2,NA,NA,TRBJ1-6,15
CASSLASDGVGQPQHF,TGTGCCAGCAGCTTAGCGTCGGACGGGGTGGGTCAGCCCCAGCATTTT,TRBV7-2,few,NA,TRBJ1-5,16
CASSVELWGSSYNEQFF,TGTGCCAGCAGCGTAGAGCTGTGGGGCTCCTCCTACAATGAGCAGTTCTTC,TRBV9,NA,NA,TRBJ2-1,17
CASSSMNIGQMYGYTF,TGTGCCAGCAGCTCCATGAACATAGGACAGATGTATGGCTACACCTTC,TRBV11-2,NA,NA,TRBJ1-2,16
CASSLALEETQYF,TGTGCCAGCAGCTTGGCCTTAGAGGAGACCCAGTACTTC,TRBV5-4,NA,NA,TRBJ2-5,13
CASSHGGTYEQYF,TGTGCCAGCAGCCACGGGGGAACCTACGAGCAGTACTTC,TRBV11-2,NA,NA,TRBJ2-7,13
CASSPDRGSYEQYF,TGTGCCAGCTCACCAGACAGGGGGTCTTACGAGCAGTACTTC,TRBV18,NA,TRBD1,TRBJ2-7,14
CASTGLNEQYF,TGTGCCAGCACAGGTCTTAACGAGCAGTACTTC,TRBV2,NA,NA,TRBJ2-7,11
CASNLWGDAVYNEQFF,TGTGCCAGCAACTTGTGGGGGGACGCCGTTTACAATGAGCAGTTCTTC,TRBV13,NA,NA,TRBJ2-1,16
CASTPGGFNTGELFF,TGTGCCAGCACCCCAGGGGGGTTTAACACCGGGGAGCTGTTTTTT,TRBV4-2,NA,NA,TRBJ2-2,15
CASSASWEQFF,TGTGCCAGCAGCGCCAGTTGGGAGCAGTTCTTC,TRBV7-9,NA,NA,TRBJ2-1,11
CASSQGIGDYNSPLHF,TGCGCCAGCAGCCAAGGAATCGGGGATTATAATTCACCCCTCCACTTT,TRBV4-3,NA,NA,TRBJ1-6,16
CASSSQGVETQYF,TGTGCCAGCAGTTCACAGGGGGTTGAGACCCAGTACTTC,TRBV27,NA,TRBD1,TRBJ2-5,13
CASSYAPVLADGELFF,TGTGCCAGCAGTTACGCGCCAGTACTAGCGGACGGGGAGCTGTTTTTT,TRBV6-5,NA,TRBD2,TRBJ2-2,16
CASSLGGREQFF,TGTGCCAGCTCCCTGGGGGGAAGGGAGCAGTTCTTC,TRBV6-6,NA,NA,TRBJ2-1,12
CATSFSTGGGNTIYF,TGTGCCACCAGCTTTTCGACAGGAGGTGGAAACACCATATATTTT,TRBV15,once,NA,TRBJ1-3,15
CASSGGVPYEQYF,TGTGCCAGCAGTGGAGGAGTCCCCTACGAGCAGTACTTC,TRBV2,NA,NA,TRBJ2-7,13
CASSTWTGTGELFF,TGTGCCAGTAGTACATGGACAGGGACCGGGGAGCTGTTTTTT,TRBV19,NA,TRBD1,TRBJ2-2,14
CASSAQVGSVGTIYF,TGTGCCAGCAGCGCCCAAGTGGGGAGTGTAGGCACCATATATTTT,TRBV28,once,NA,TRBJ1-3,15
CASSAGTGRTFATNEKLFF,TGTGCCAGCAGCGCCGGGACAGGGAGGACCTTCGCAACTAATGAAAAACTGTTTTTT,TRBV2,NA,TRBD1,TRBJ1-4,19
CSVAASRGTEQYF,TGCAGCGTTGCGGCGAGTAGGGGGACCGAGCAGTACTTC,TRBV29-1,NA,NA,TRBJ2-7,13
CASSYRVDSGNTIYF,TGTGCCAGCAGTTACCGGGTAGACTCTGGAAACACCATATATTTT,TRBV6-6,NA,NA,TRBJ1-3,15
CASSLGGEAYEQYF,TGTGCCAGCAGCTTAGGTGGAGAGGCCTACGAGCAGTACTTC,TRBV7-9,NA,NA,TRBJ2-7,14
CASTGRGDGGGEQFF,TGCGCCAGCACGGGACGTGGGGACGGGGGAGGTGAGCAGTTCTTC,TRBV5-1,once,NA,TRBJ2-1,15